The next 17 T cell receptor beta chains were all read from a single sample in a study of memory CD4+ T cells and cytomegalovirus serostatus. The method was immunoSEQ multiplex PCR; TCRdb's version includes in-frame clones alone and lacks a portion of them. This sample has approximately 41,000 clones, with 76% found just once. The sort gate was single viable CD3+CD4+CD8-CD45RO+ cells for memory CD4+ T cells. Sequenced material: memory CD4+ T cells from blood. The receptors come from an adult in good health and CMV-seronegative.

The chain joins TRBV7-9 to TRBJ1-5; D gene unclear. The CDR3 consists of 14 residues. CDR1 SEHNR and CDR2 FQNEAQ come from the germline V gene (reference sequence). With 6 bases removed from V and 2 bases from J, the gap between germline ends came to 11 bases. The CDR3 sequence is CASSALGGNQPQHF. As DNA, the CDR3 is TGTGCCAGCAGTGCCCTCGGCGGCAATCAGCCCCAGCATTTT.

The chain recombines TRBV7-2 with TRBJ2-3; D may be TRBD2 (5 bases). CDR1 is SGHTA, CDR2 FQGNSA, per germline. V was shortened by 5 bases and J by 1 base, with 13 bases between the two germline ends. There are 15 residues in the CDR3. Written as DNA, the CDR3 is TGTGCCAGCAGCCGTGCTAGCCTCGGCACAGATACGCAGTATTTT. Its protein product is CASSRASLGTDTQYF.

V is TRBV19 and J is TRBJ2-3; TRBD2 matches 7 bases. The junction had 13 bases not matched to a gene; V was cut back by 5 bases and J by 5 bases. Germline values: CDR1 LNHDA, CDR2 SQIVND (reference sequence). CDR3 length: 16 residues. In DNA form, the CDR3 reads TGTGCCAGTAGTTCCCGGGGAGGGCCTGACGGAGATACGCAGTATTTT. Protein product: CASSSRGGPDGDTQYF.

The CDR3 DNA reads TGTGCCAGCAGCCGACTTAGGCGACTAGCGGGAGAGGAAAACGAGCAGTACTTC. It codes for CASSRLRRLAGEENEQYF. This sequence joins TRBV7-2 and TRBJ2-7; 12 bases match TRBD2. This CDR3 has 18 residues. Losses at the gene ends were 5 bases for V and 5 bases for J; bases not matched to a gene: 16. CDR1 is SGHTA, CDR2 FQGNSA, per germline.

The V gene is TRBV9, the J gene TRBJ1-4; the match to TRBD1 covers 9 bases. CDR1 is SGDLS, CDR2 YYNGEE, per germline. CDR3 size: 17 residues. After removal of 5 bases from V and 1 base from J, the junction contained 9 bases not matched to a gene. The CDR3 region is CASSSTGGDGTNEKLFF. Written as DNA, the CDR3 is TGTGCCAGCAGTTCAACAGGGGGCGATGGAACTAATGAAAAACTGTTTTTT.

The chain has TRBV2 and TRBJ2-1, with a possible D match to TRBD2 (5 bases). Trimming removed 9 bases from V and 7 bases from J, with 19 bases in between. This CDR3 has 14 amino acids. The germline gives CDR1 SNHLY, CDR2 FYNNEI. This CDR3 reads CARARDFPSNEQFF. The CDR3 DNA is TGTGCCAGAGCGAGGGATTTTCCAAGTAATGAGCAGTTCTTC.

This clone was counted a few times. V gene TRBV5-4 combines with J gene TRBJ2-7; 9 bases match TRBD1. CDR1 and CDR2 (germline): SGHNT, YYREEE (reference sequence). CDR3 length: 13 residues. The V segment lost 0 bases and the J segment 5 bases; nucleotides outside the gene matches: 0. Here the CDR3 reads CASSLDRGHEQYF. For the CDR3, the DNA is TGTGCCAGCAGCTTGGACAGGGGGCACGAGCAGTACTTC.

V is TRBV28 and J is TRBJ2-7, with D unresolved. Trimming cost V 6 bases and J 1 base, with 19 bases left between them. Germline CDR1 MDHEN, CDR2 SYDVKM. CDR3 length: 16 amino acids. CDR3 sequence reads: CASRPSHESASYEQYF. In DNA form, the CDR3 reads TGTGCCAGCAGGCCGTCGCACGAAAGCGCATCCTACGAGCAGTACTTC.

The V call is TRBV14, the J call TRBJ2-7, with D tentatively TRBD1 (6 bases). Germline CDR1 SGHDN, CDR2 FVKESK. The CDR3 runs to 12 residues. The V end lost 4 bases, the J end lost 7 bases, and 11 bases lay between the germline ends. CDR3 nucleotide sequence: TGTGCCAGCAGCCTCCACACAGGGGAGCAGTACTTC. The encoded protein is CASSLHTGEQYF. Supplemented by reference TRBV14 and TRBJ2-7, the full variable domain reads EAGVTQFPSHSVIEKGQTVTLRCDPISGHDNLYWYRRVMGKEIKFLLHFVKESKQDESGMPNNRFLAERTGGTYSTLKVQPAELEDSGVYFCASSLHTGEQYFGPGTRLTVT.

The rearrangement links TRBV19 to TRBJ2-1; D uncertain. Germline values: CDR1 LNHDA, CDR2 SQIVND (reference sequence). The CDR3 totals 11 residues. Trimming removed 0 bases at V and 10 bases at J, with 4 bases between. The CDR3 loop reads CASSIEGEQFF. The CDR3 DNA reads TGTGCCAGTAGTATAGAAGGCGAGCAGTTCTTC.

The chain combines TRBV9 with TRBJ2-1; D ambiguous. V shed 4 bases and J shed 5 bases, with 13 bases lying between them. Germline CDR1 SGDLS, CDR2 YYNGEE. The CDR3 contains 14 residues. The CDR3 coding sequence is TGTGCCAGCAGCCCCTACCAGGTGGACAATGAGCAGTTCTTC. Encoded protein: CASSPYQVDNEQFF.

The genes are TRBV7-2 and TRBJ2-7, with D maybe TRBD1 (6 bases). Germline V CDR1 and CDR2: SGHTA, FQGNSA. V shed 5 bases and J shed 2 bases, with 13 bases lying between them. The length of the CDR3 is 14 residues. This chain's CDR3 is CASSLTGTTYEQYF. For the CDR3, the DNA is TGTGCCAGCAGCCTCACCGGGACAACCTACGAGCAGTACTTC. Supplemented by reference TRBV7-2 and TRBJ2-7, the full variable domain reads GAGVSQSPSNKVTEKGKDVELRCDPISGHTALYWYRQSLGQGLEFLIYFQGNSAPDKSGLPSDRFSAERTGGSVSTLTIQRTQQEDSAVYLCASSLTGTTYEQYFGPGTRLTVT.

The chain recombines TRBV10-3 with TRBJ2-2; D is ambiguous. The CDR3 spans 13 residues. Germline V gene lookup returns CDR1 ENHRY and CDR2 SYGVKD. V was clipped by 6 bases and J by 3 bases, with 8 bases between them. The CDR3 protein is CAISRTDTGELFF. The CDR3 coding sequence is TGTGCCATCAGCCGAACAGACACCGGGGAGCTGTTTTTT.

The gene calls are TRBV18 and TRBJ2-7; 7 bases line up with TRBD1. The CDR3 runs to 14 residues. The V gene end was trimmed by 2 bases and the J gene end by 4 bases; junction bases not matched to a gene: 5. The germline V gene encodes CDR1 KGHSH and CDR2 LQKENI. CDR3 DNA: TGTGCCAGCTCACCAAACAGGGGAAGGTACGAGCAGTACTTC. Encoded protein: CASSPNRGRYEQYF.

The chain has TRBV6-1 and TRBJ2-7; 8 nucleotides match TRBD1. With V trimmed by 8 bases and J by 0 bases, 6 bases remained unmatched. This CDR3 has 14 amino acids. Germline V gene data show CDR1 as MNHNS and CDR2 as SASEGT. The CDR3 bases are TGTGCCAGCCGCGACAGGGGTCTCTCCTACGAGCAGTACTTC. It translates to CASRDRGLSYEQYF.

This clone occurred once. J is TRBJ1-2 and V is TRBV14, with D hard to call. Germline CDR1 is SGHDN and CDR2 is FVKESK. The CDR3 extends over 15 amino acids. V was pared by 1 base and J by 4 bases, with 13 bases between. CDR3 sequence (DNA): TGTGCCAGCAGCCAAGGCGGCATCGAGGCCTATGGCTACACCTTC. This encodes CASSQGGIEAYGYTF.

J is TRBJ2-5 and V is TRBV15; perhaps TRBD2 as D (6 bases). Germline loops: CDR1 LNHNV, CDR2 YYDKDF (reference sequence). The germline V and J ends were trimmed by 9 bases and 7 bases, with 12 bases remaining between them. CDR3 size: 11 residues. CDR3 protein: CATGNGGTQYF. Written as DNA, the CDR3 is TGTGCCACAGGCAACGGGGGGACCCAGTACTTC.